These 10 T cell receptor beta chains were sequenced from one sample in a study of blood T cell repertoires in COVID-19. Method: immunoSEQ multiplex PCR; TCRdb's copy keeps in-frame clones and lacks some. The sample records about 90,000 clones, roughly nine tenths being singletons. The sample consisted of peripheral blood. These receptors were collected from a human donor with active COVID-19. The donor label of this sample is uncertain.

The chain is built from TRBV28 and TRBJ2-3, with 10 bases aligning to TRBD1. Per germline, CDR1 MDHEN and CDR2 SYDVKM. CDR3 length equals 16 residues. V lost 6 bases to trimming and J lost 4 bases; unmatched junction nucleotides: 10. CDR3 residues: CASRTLKTGGPDTQYF. As DNA, the CDR3 is TGTGCCAGCAGAACATTAAAGACAGGGGGCCCAGATACGCAGTATTTT. The full variable domain, in which reference TRBV28 and TRBJ2-3 provide the parts outside the CDR3, is DVKVTQSSRYLVKRTGEKVFLECVQDMDHENMFWYRQDPGLGLRLIYFSYDVKMKEKGDIPEGYSVSREKKERFSLILESASTNQTSMYLCASRTLKTGGPDTQYFGPGTRLTVL.

The chain is built from TRBV7-3 and TRBJ2-7; 9 bases fit TRBD1. With V trimmed by 3 bases and J by 6 bases, 3 bases remained unmatched. This CDR3 contains 13 residues. Germline V lookup: CDR1 SGHTA, CDR2 FQGTGA. The DNA of the CDR3 is TGTGCCAGCAGCTTGGGGACAGGGTCCGAGCAGTACTTC. Its translation is CASSLGTGSEQYF.

The chain links TRBV5-1 to TRBJ2-2, with 10 bases aligning to TRBD2. The germline CDR1 and CDR2 sequences are SGHRS and YFSETQ. This CDR3 is built from 15 residues. The V gene end was trimmed by 5 bases and the J gene end by 3 bases; junction bases not matched to a gene: 4. CDR3 loop: CASRFGTSDTGELFF. CDR3 in DNA: TGCGCCAGCAGGTTCGGGACTAGCGACACCGGGGAGCTGTTTTTT.

A few counts support this clone. The chain has TRBV4-1 and TRBJ2-5, with D perhaps TRBD1 (5 bases). Per the germline V gene, CDR1 is MGHRA and CDR2 is YSYEKL. With 4 bases removed from V and 3 bases from J, the gap between germline ends came to 12 bases. The CDR3 runs to 14 residues. The CDR3 DNA reads TGCGCCAGCAGCCGCCCGACCAGGGAAGAGACCCAGTACTTC. Translation gives CASSRPTREETQYF.

The genes are TRBV12-3 or TRBV12-4 and TRBJ2-7; 7 nucleotides align to TRBD1. V lost 6 bases to trimming and J lost 6 bases; unmatched junction nucleotides: 5. The CDR3 loop spans 12 amino acids. CDR3 in DNA: TGTGCCAGCAGCCATGGACAGGTCGAGCAGTACTTC. As protein: CASSHGQVEQYF.

Worth noting for this clone: One junction end disagrees with the germline gene, perhaps due to a read error. The genes are TRBV5-4 and TRBJ2-3; D possibly corresponds to TRBD2 (7 bases). In germline, CDR1 is SGHNT, CDR2 YYREEE (reference sequence). This CDR3 has 12 residues. Here the CDR3 DNA reads TGTGCCAGCAGCTTGACGGGGGGCCGTCGGCTTTTT. As protein: CASSLTGGRRLF. The variable domain in full, with the rest retrieved from reference TRBV5-4 and TRBJ2-3, is ETGVTQSPTHLIKTRGQQVTLRCSSQSGHNTVSWYQQALGQGPQFIFQYYREEENGRGNFPPRFSGLQFPNYSSELNVNALELDDSALYLCASSLTGGRRLFGPGTRLTVL.

The rearrangement joins TRBV24-1 to TRBJ1-2; the D is unclear. The germline V gene encodes CDR1 KGHDR and CDR2 SFDVKD. Trimming removed 4 bases from V and 7 bases from J, with 6 bases in between. CDR3 size: 11 residues. The CDR3 protein is CATSDGVGYTF. CDR3 DNA sequence: TGTGCCACCAGTGACGGGGTTGGCTACACCTTC.

This rearrangement joins TRBV9 to TRBJ1-2, with TRBD1 matching 9 bases. CDR3 size: 13 residues. V lost 3 bases to trimming and J lost 6 bases; unmatched junction nucleotides: 3. Germline loops: CDR1 SGDLS, CDR2 YYNGEE. CDR3 in amino acids: CASSARTGDGYTF. The CDR3 bases are TGTGCCAGCAGCGCCAGGACAGGGGATGGCTACACCTTC.

The chain links TRBV7-9 to TRBJ2-1; tentatively, D is TRBD1 (6 bases). Germline V lookup: CDR1 SEHNR, CDR2 FQNEAQ (reference sequence). Deletions cut 3 bases from V and 4 bases from J, with 7 bases between. This CDR3 is built from 13 residues. CDR3 protein: CASSLGQYNEQFF. The CDR3 DNA is TGTGCCAGCAGCTTGGGACAATACAATGAGCAGTTCTTC.

V and J are TRBV5-4 and TRBJ2-7; tentative D call: TRBD2 (7 bases). V was trimmed by 0 bases and J by 2 bases, leaving 12 bases between them. Looked up from germline, CDR1 is SGHNT and CDR2 is YYREEE (reference sequence). This CDR3 has 15 residues. The CDR3 loop reads CASSLAGGPAYEQYF. In DNA, the CDR3 is TGTGCCAGCAGCTTGGCCGGGGGGCCCGCCTACGAGCAGTACTTC.